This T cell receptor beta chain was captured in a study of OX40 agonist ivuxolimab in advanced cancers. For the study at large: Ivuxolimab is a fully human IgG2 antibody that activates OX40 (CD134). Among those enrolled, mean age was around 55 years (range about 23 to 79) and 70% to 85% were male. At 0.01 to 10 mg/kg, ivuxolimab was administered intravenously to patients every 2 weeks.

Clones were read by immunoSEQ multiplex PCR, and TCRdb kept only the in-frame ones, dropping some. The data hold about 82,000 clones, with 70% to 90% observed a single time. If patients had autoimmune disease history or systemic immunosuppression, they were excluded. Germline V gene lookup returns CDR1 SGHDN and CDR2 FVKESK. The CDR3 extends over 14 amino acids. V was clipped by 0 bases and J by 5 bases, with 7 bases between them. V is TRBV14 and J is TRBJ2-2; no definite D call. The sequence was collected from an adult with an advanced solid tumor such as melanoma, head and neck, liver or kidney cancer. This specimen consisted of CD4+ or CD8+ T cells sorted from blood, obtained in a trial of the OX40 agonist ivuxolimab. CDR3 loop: CASSQDRVTGELFF. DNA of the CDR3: TGTGCCAGCAGCCAAGATAGAGTAACCGGGGAGCTGTTTTTT.